This TCR beta chain was obtained from a study of CD8 T cells in Susac syndrome (dated by TCRdb to the late 2010s). For the wider study: Among the sequenced Susac syndrome patients, six had clinically active disease and roughly eight were in clinical remission. CD8+ T cell repertoire clonality was compared between about a dozen healthy donors, approximately 14 Susac syndrome patients and around 15 multiple sclerosis patients. At blood withdrawal, Susac syndrome patients were therapy-naive, treated with corticosteroids (with IVIg additionally given to some), or treated with IVIg alone. Repertoire sequencing was used to test whether CD8+ T cell activation and differentiation in Susac syndrome was antigen driven.

RNA was extracted using the RNeasy kit, and roughly 0.5 to 1 ug of the RNA was reverse transcribed with random hexamers. The immunoSEQ multiplex PCR assay, covering 54 Vbeta and 13 Jbeta segments, was used to amplify TCR beta CDR3 regions. PCR amplification bias was corrected by using a synthetic template baseline for primer optimization and computational correction. Turning to the authors' computational methods: Reads were annotated to V, D and J genes according to IMGT and were analyzed with immunoSEQ Analyzer, with only productive sequences retained. Clonality was calculated as one minus the Shannon entropy normalized by log2 of the number of productive unique sequences. Public and private clones were assessed among the 100 most prevalent clones of each patient and control. Susac-specific clones were defined as absent from healthy and MS cohorts, around 980 published viral clones and other ImmuneACCESS disease sequences. Through fastp at Q25 and MiXCR, TCRdb rebuilt clones from the public reads, retaining in-frame beta chains. Rows matching on CDR3 protein sequence are summarized as one entry with the most common DNA and genes. These V and J calls derive from TCRdb rather than the authors' analysis. Here the sample has around 200,000 distinct CDR3 sequences; more than 85% occur a single time. The ten largest clones take up about 0.17% of the sample.

About this clonotype itself: It lacks a known antigen. The record has no base qualities; no much larger clone is one base away.

Taken from the germline V gene, the CDR1 and CDR2 loops are SGHRS and YFSETQ. From the cysteine up to the phenylalanine, the CDR3 has a length of 15 residues. The DNA shown is the 45-base CDR3, in frame from base 1. Ends trimmed: V by 1 base, J by 6 bases; bases unmatched to a gene: 4. General study outcomes and caveats: In the total CD8+ and CD8+ TEMRA repertoires, approximately 16 and five Susac-specific public clones, respectively, were identified. CD8+ repertoires in Susac syndrome showed clonal expansion, which was highest in CD8+ TEMRA cells and was greater in clinically active patients than in remitting patients. The TCR sequencing and HLA analysis was acknowledged to have included a relatively small number of individuals.

Peripheral blood CD8+ and CD4+ T cells from healthy donors, Susac syndrome patients and multiple sclerosis patients were profiled using high-throughput TCR beta sequencing. The Susac syndrome patients fulfilled recently defined diagnostic criteria for either definite or probable disease. Bulk CD8+ and CD4+ T cells were purified by magnetic negative isolation, whereas CD8+ TEMRA cells were enriched by FACS. Blood was drawn into EDTA tubes, processed within 24 hours, and PBMCs were isolated by density gradient centrifugation. PBMCs intended for TCR sequencing were frozen in liquid nitrogen and were later thawed in a 37 degrees C water bath. A purity of at least 90% was achieved for sorted or isolated CD4+, CD8+ and CD8+ TEMRA cells.

Sequencing was performed on CD8+ T cells from PBMCs. Rearrangement joined TRBV5-1 to TRBJ2-3; 11 middle bases align to TRBD2. The sequence came from a human donor with Susac syndrome. DNA sequence: TGCGCCAGCAGCTTGACGGCTAGCGGGGGGGATACGCAGTATTTT. Translated, it gives CASSLTASGGDTQYF. The CDR3 plus the reference TRBV5-1 and TRBJ2-3 genes for the other parts give the full variable domain: KAGVTQTPRYLIKTRGQQVTLSCSPISGHRSVSWYQQTPGQGLQFLFEYFSETQRNKGNFPGRFSGRQFSNSRSEMNVSTLELGDSALYLCASSLTASGGDTQYFGPGTRLTVL.